This is a list of T cell receptor beta chains from one sample in a study of neurological immune-mediated disorders. TCRdb used MiXCR to reprocess the 5' RACE reads, holding one entry per CDR3 protein. In the table there are tens of thousands of distinct CDR3 sequences, around 2.6% of which are singletons. The specimen was PBMCs. All receptors come from a woman in her thirties with multiple sclerosis. CDR3s include the opening cysteine and the closing phenylalanine or tryptophan. Fields, in order: V gene, D gene, clone size, J gene, CDR3 protein, CDR3 DNA. A D gene is named only where the DNA matches it firmly. Size tells how often a clone was seen, or its class if it is expanded.

TRBV28,TRBD2,many,TRBJ2-7,CASRLAGGPGEQYF,TGTGCCAGCAGACTAGCGGGAGGGCCCGGGGAGCAGTACTTC
TRBV5-6,NA,many,TRBJ2-1,CASSSGGRENEQFF,TGTGCCAGCAGCTCAGGAGGGCGGGAAAATGAGCAGTTCTTC
TRBV20-1,TRBD1,many,TRBJ2-4,CSAPTGVAKNIQYF,TGCAGCGCCCCGACAGGGGTGGCCAAAAACATTCAGTACTTC
TRBV24-1,TRBD1,many,TRBJ2-5,CATSDPNRDRDEEETQYF,TGTGCCACCAGTGATCCTAACCGGGACAGGGATGAAGAAGAGACCCAGTACTTC
TRBV6-1,NA,many,TRBJ2-7,CASNPGNRVEQYF,TGTGCCAGCAATCCGGGCAATCGGGTCGAGCAGTACTTC
TRBV12-3/TRBV12-4,NA,many,TRBJ2-6,CASKRRNSGANVLTF,TGTGCCAGCAAACGACGGAACTCTGGGGCCAACGTCCTGACTTTC
TRBV19,NA,few,TRBJ1-1,CASSSGPGTNTEAFF,TGTGCCAGTAGTTCCGGGCCAGGGACGAACACTGAAGCTTTCTTT
TRBV15,NA,few,TRBJ1-5,CATSRGKGGSKTQNF,TGTGCCACCAGCAGAGGCAAAGGGGGTAGTAAGACCCAGAATTTT
TRBV7-3,TRBD2,many,TRBJ2-3,CASSSGLAVTDTQYF,TGTGCCAGCAGCTCAGGACTAGCGGTTACAGATACGCAGTATTTT
TRBV7-2,NA,many,TRBJ2-1,CASSLDPSVSSSGLF,TGTGCCAGCAGCTTAGACCCTAGCGTAAGTTCGTCGGGGCTCTTC
TRBV20-1,TRBD2,many,TRBJ2-1,CSARGLAGFEQFF,TGCAGTGCTAGAGGACTAGCGGGATTTGAGCAGTTCTTC
TRBV10-3,NA,many,TRBJ2-5,CAISGTSQETQYF,TGTGCCATCAGCGGGACTTCTCAAGAGACCCAGTACTTC
TRBV27,TRBD1,many,TRBJ1-5,CASKPDRVSNQPQHF,TGTGCCAGCAAGCCCGACAGGGTAAGCAATCAGCCCCAGCATTTT
TRBV7-2,NA,many,TRBJ2-2,CASSPRGGTGELFF,TGTGCCAGCAGCCCCAGGGGGGGGACCGGGGAGCTGTTTTTT
TRBV27,NA,many,TRBJ1-1,CASSFAGWGTEAFF,TGTGCCAGCAGTTTCGCAGGTTGGGGCACTGAAGCTTTCTTT
TRBV27,TRBD2,many,TRBJ2-1,CASKPGGPSNEQFF,TGTGCCAGCAAACCGGGAGGCCCTTCCAATGAGCAGTTCTTC
TRBV20-1,NA,many,TRBJ2-5,CSARVGETQYF,TGCAGTGCTAGAGTGGGGGAGACCCAGTACTTC
TRBV24-1,TRBD1,many,TRBJ1-2,CATRQGRNYGYTF,TGTGCCACCAGACAGGGGAGGAACTATGGCTACACCTTC
TRBV5-1,NA,many,TRBJ2-7,CASRFDTGEQYF,TGCGCCAGCAGATTTGACACTGGCGAGCAGTACTTC
TRBV20-1,TRBD1,many,TRBJ2-1,CSASRGQGTGEQFF,TGCAGTGCTAGTAGGGGACAGGGTACGGGTGAGCAGTTCTTC
TRBV25-1,NA,many,TRBJ1-1,CASRGGRNTEAFF,TGTGCCAGCCGGGGGGGGCGGAACACTGAAGCTTTCTTT
TRBV28,NA,many,TRBJ1-4,CASSLGGTEKLFF,TGTGCCAGCAGTTTGGGCGGGACGGAAAAACTGTTTTTT
TRBV13,TRBD2,many,TRBJ2-1,CASSLVGLAGDNEQFF,TGTGCCAGCAGCTTAGTGGGGCTAGCGGGAGACAATGAGCAGTTCTTC
TRBV3-1,NA,many,TRBJ2-1,CASSQAVREQFF,TGTGCCAGCAGCCAAGCCGTAAGGGAGCAGTTCTTC
TRBV28,NA,many,TRBJ1-3,CASSLQRISGNTIYF,TGTGCCAGCAGCCTCCAGAGGATCTCTGGAAACACCATATATTTT
TRBV7-2,TRBD2,many,TRBJ2-7,CASTGGRASREQYF,TGTGCCAGCACCGGCGGGAGGGCCTCCCGTGAGCAGTACTTC
TRBV7-2,NA,many,TRBJ1-1,CASRTGQLNTEAFF,TGTGCCAGCAGAACCGGACAGTTGAACACTGAAGCTTTCTTT
TRBV9,NA,many,TRBJ2-3,CASSVVGESTDTQYF,TGTGCCAGCAGCGTAGTGGGCGAGAGCACAGATACGCAGTATTTT
TRBV7-2,NA,many,TRBJ2-2,CASSHPKSRELFF,TGTGCCAGCAGCCATCCCAAGTCCAGGGAGCTGTTTTTT
TRBV5-6,TRBD1,many,TRBJ1-5,CASSLAKGTGANGPQHF,TGTGCCAGCAGCTTGGCCAAAGGGACAGGGGCAAACGGGCCCCAGCATTTT
TRBV20-1,TRBD2,many,TRBJ2-7,CSAKPGLAFEQYF,TGCAGTGCCAAACCGGGACTAGCGTTCGAGCAGTACTTC
TRBV29-1,TRBD1,many,TRBJ1-2,CSVGTGVYGYTF,TGCAGCGTTGGTACAGGGGTCTACGGCTACACCTTC
TRBV29-1,TRBD2,few,TRBJ2-3,CSLISRREGGTDTQYF,TGCAGTCTCATTTCGCGTCGGGAGGGAGGCACAGATACTCAGTATTTT
TRBV20-1,TRBD2,many,TRBJ2-1,CSARGTSGSNEQFF,TGCAGTGCTAGAGGGACTAGCGGGAGCAATGAGCAGTTCTTC
TRBV6-5,NA,many,TRBJ1-2,CASSPFEDSYGYTF,TGTGCCAGCAGTCCGTTTGAGGACTCCTATGGCTACACCTTC
TRBV20-1,NA,many,TRBJ2-1,CSASSPNNEQFF,TGCAGTGCTAGTTCCCCCAACAATGAGCAGTTCTTC
TRBV6-5,TRBD2,many,TRBJ2-7,CASSYTGGLAGSYEQYF,TGTGCCAGCAGTTACACCGGGGGACTAGCGGGCTCCTACGAGCAGTACTTC